This TCR beta chain was found in a study of cytomegalovirus exposure and HLA in healthy donors. Remarks on this clone: The antigen is undetermined.

Study-wide results and caveats: Researchers reported that a few CMV-associated chains were confirmed in vitro as CMV antigen-specific. The classifier, whose performance was assessed in both the original and validation cohorts, reportedly diagnosed cytomegalovirus status with high specificity and sensitivity. Some TCR beta chains (roughly 150 of them) were listed as cytomegalovirus-associated.

Some clones are missing from TCRdb's copy, which holds only in-frame ones; the method was immunoSEQ multiplex PCR. Here the sample spans about 200,000 clones, around 86% being singletons. The V gene lost 3 bases and the J gene lost 1 base, with 5 bases spanning the gap. This CDR3 comprises 13 residues. Germline lookup yields CDR1 MDHEN and CDR2 SYDVKM. This TCR was sampled from a woman between 18 and 29 years old in good health and CMV-seropositive. Source material: PBMCs. This chain connects TRBV28 to TRBJ2-3; D not resolved. CDR3 sequence (DNA): TGTGCCAGCAGTTTCCCGGGCACAGATACGCAGTATTTT. Its translation: CASSFPGTDTQYF.